The source of this T cell receptor beta chain is a study of lymphopenia after photon versus proton radiotherapy. The CDR3 extends over 14 amino acids. V was pared by 6 bases and J by 0 bases, with 5 bases of the junction left unmatched. CDR1 and CDR2 (germline): SQVTM, ANQGSEA. On this clone: Its antigen is still unknown.

General study findings and limits: Photon-treated patients lost naive T cells and TCR diversity; proton-treated stayed stable. Better survival with proton therapy was suggested as possible, not demonstrated.

TCRdb's copy holds only in-frame clones and misses some; the assay was immunoSEQ multiplex PCR. The data hold 150,000 to 200,000 clones, with 70% to 90% observed a single time. The TCR was taken from a man aged 45-65 years with gastric cancer. The chain couples TRBV29-1 to TRBJ2-7; 10 bases fit TRBD1. The sequenced sample was peripheral blood, obtained from a patient treated with photon-based radiotherapy. The CDR3 DNA is TGCAGCGTCACCGGGACAGGGGACTCCTACGAGCAGTACTTC. Translated: CSVTGTGDSYEQYF.